Presented here are 26 T cell receptor beta chains from one specimen sequenced in a study of blood T cell repertoires in COVID-19. Assay: immunoSEQ multiplex PCR; the TCRdb copy retains only in-frame clones and omits some. The repertoire holds just over 15,000 clones, approximately 80% seen once, with 16% in the top ten. The sequenced sample was peripheral blood. These receptors were collected from a human donor in a cohort sampled during active COVID-19.

The chain is built from TRBV3-1 (or the pseudogene TRBV3-2) and TRBJ1-6; D remains ambiguous. The CDR3 spans 13 residues. Germline assignment: CDR1 LGHDT and CDR2 YNNKEL (reference sequence). Trimming shortened V by 4 bases and J by 11 bases, and 12 bases separated the two germline ends. CDR3 nucleotide sequence: TGTGCCAGCAGCCCGATCATGGAGGCACCCCTCCACTTT. The encoded protein is CASSPIMEAPLHF.

The chain is built from TRBV25-1 and TRBJ2-1, with 9 bases lining up with TRBD2. CDR1 is MGHDK, CDR2 SYGVNS, per germline. This CDR3 has 14 amino acids. V lost 8 bases, J lost 4 bases, and 6 bases stayed unmatched. Written as DNA, the CDR3 is TGTGCCAGCGTAGCGGGAGAGAATTACAATGAGCAGTTCTTC. Its translation: CASVAGENYNEQFF.

The rearrangement joins TRBV5-1 to TRBJ2-7, with D possibly TRBD1 on 6 matching bases. Trimming removed 0 bases from V and 5 bases from J, with 12 bases in between. This CDR3 contains 14 residues. Germline-derived CDR1 and CDR2 are SGHRS and YFSETQ. The CDR3 DNA reads TGCGCCAGCAGCTTGGGGCAGGGGATCCACGAGCAGTACTTC. It translates to CASSLGQGIHEQYF.

The CDR3 DNA is TGTGCCAGTAGTCTCCGTGAGGCTGGCAAAGAAGCTTTCTTT. Translating it yields CASSLREAGKEAFF. The V and J genes are TRBV19 and TRBJ1-1; D is unclear. Per germline, CDR1 LNHDA and CDR2 SQIVND (reference sequence). The V gene lost 5 bases and the J gene lost 8 bases, with 18 bases spanning the gap. The CDR3 runs 14 residues.

The V and J genes are TRBV7-9 and TRBJ1-4, with a tentative D call TRBD1 (5 bases). Germline loops: CDR1 SEHNR, CDR2 FQNEAQ (reference sequence). This CDR3 contains 12 residues. The V and J ends lost 4 bases and 17 bases respectively, with 17 bases between them. The CDR3 loop reads CASSSPGGATFF. CDR3 coding DNA: TGTGCCAGCAGCTCTCCGGGAGGGGCTACTTTTTTT.

This chain links TRBV14 with TRBJ2-1; 10 bases agree with TRBD2. The CDR3 totals 14 residues. Germline V CDR1 and CDR2: SGHDN, FVKESK. The J segment lost 9 bases and the V segment lost 4 bases, leaving 6 bases of the junction unmatched. CDR3 in amino acids: CASSLAGGSREQFF. The DNA of the CDR3 is TGTGCCAGCAGCCTAGCGGGGGGCTCTCGTGAGCAGTTCTTC.

The chain uses TRBV5-6 and TRBJ2-5; 8 positions match TRBD1. V was clipped by 4 bases and J by 5 bases; unmatched bases: 7. Germline loops: CDR1 SGHDT, CDR2 YYEEEE. The CDR3 sequence is 14 residues long. The CDR3 nucleotides read TGTGCCAGCAGCGCTCGGACAGGGCGGGAGACCCAGTACTTC. Protein: CASSARTGRETQYF. Full variable domain (missing parts from reference TRBV5-6 and TRBJ2-5): DAGVTQSPTHLIKTRGQQVTLRCSPKSGHDTVSWYQQALGQGPQFIFQYYEEEERQRGNFPDRFSGHQFPNYSSELNVNALLLGDSALYLCASSARTGRETQYFGPGTRLLVL.

This chain joins TRBV6-5 and TRBJ2-7, with a possible D match to TRBD1 (6 bases). This CDR3 is built from 14 residues. V was clipped by 8 bases and J by 5 bases, with 19 bases between them. The V gene's germline CDR1 is MNHEY and CDR2 SVGAGI. The CDR3 region has the DNA TGTGCCAGCTACAGGGAACAACGGAGCGACGAGCAGTACTTC. This translates into CASYREQRSDEQYF.

This chain connects TRBV10-3 to TRBJ2-7; TRBD1 is a possible D gene (6 bases). Trimming shortened V by 0 bases and J by 7 bases, and 34 bases separated the two germline ends. The CDR3 is 21 residues long. Germline V CDR1 and CDR2: ENHRY, SYGVKD. The CDR3 sequence is CAISESGASQGARGTMGEQYF. In DNA form, the CDR3 reads TGTGCCATCAGTGAGTCGGGGGCGAGCCAGGGCGCAAGGGGTACGATGGGGGAGCAGTACTTC.

This chain joins TRBV5-5 and TRBJ2-5, with TRBD1 as a possible D gene (6 bases). V lost 4 bases and J lost 5, with 24 bases in between. Germline CDR1 reads SGHKS; CDR2 reads YYEKEE (reference sequence). This CDR3 has 17 residues. In DNA form, the CDR3 reads TGTGCCAGCAGCCCTTGGCAAGGACAGAGAAGATGGGAGACCCAGTACTTC. Translating it yields CASSPWQGQRRWETQYF.

The chain uses TRBV6-2 or TRBV6-3 and TRBJ2-3; TRBD2 matches at 14 bases. The CDR3 runs to 16 residues. Germline CDR1 and CDR2: MNHEY and SVGEGT. Trimming at V came to 0 bases and at J to 5 bases, leaving 1 base not matched to a gene. CDR3 nucleotide sequence: TGTGCCAGCAGTTACTCGGGACTAGCGGGAGTAGATACGCAGTATTTT. It is translated as CASSYSGLAGVDTQYF.

The chain combines TRBV6-6 with TRBJ2-1; 10 bases line up with TRBD1. The CDR3 is 13 residues long. Trimming removed 5 bases from V and 12 bases from J; junction bases left unmatched: 7. Looked up from germline, CDR1 is MNHNY and CDR2 is SVGAGI (reference sequence). CDR3 loop: CASSAQRQGAQFF. The CDR3 DNA reads as TGTGCCAGCAGTGCCCAGCGACAGGGGGCGCAGTTCTTC.

This chain connects TRBV18 to TRBJ2-2, with 7 bases that match TRBD1. V lost 2 bases and J lost 1; bases outside the gene matches: 7. Germline CDR1 and CDR2: KGHSH and LQKENI. The length of the CDR3 is 17 residues. CDR3 loop: CASSPRSGQMNTGELFF. In DNA, the CDR3 is TGTGCCAGCTCACCAAGGTCGGGACAGATGAACACCGGGGAGCTGTTTTTT.

The chain is built from TRBV19 and TRBJ2-5, with 8 bases that match TRBD1. There are 15 residues in the CDR3. J lost 4 bases, V lost 5 bases, and 9 bases had no gene match. Germline assignment: CDR1 LNHDA and CDR2 SQIVND (reference sequence). The CDR3: CASSLRTGSGETQYF. CDR3 sequence (DNA): TGTGCCAGTAGTTTACGGACAGGGTCGGGAGAGACCCAGTACTTC.

V gene TRBV14 combines with J gene TRBJ2-7; 8 nucleotides align to TRBD2. This CDR3 region has 15 residues. Germline V gene sequence: CDR1 SGHDN, CDR2 FVKESK. V gave up 3 bases and J gave up 4 bases; unmatched junction bases: 8. CDR3 DNA sequence: TGTGCCAGCAGCCATCTTTCGGGACTAGTGTACGAGCAGTACTTC. It is translated as CASSHLSGLVYEQYF.

J is TRBJ1-5 and V is TRBV19; D gene ambiguous. Germline CDR1 LNHDA, CDR2 SQIVND (reference sequence). This CDR3 spans 13 amino acids. The ends were cut back, 3 bases at V and 7 bases at J, with 10 bases in the middle. In nucleotides, the CDR3 is TGTGCCAGTAGTATCGGGGTTGGCCAGCCCCAGCATTTT. It translates to CASSIGVGQPQHF.

DNA for the CDR3: TGTGCCAGCAGCCATTTTTTCAAGGACAGCTCCTACGAGCAGTACTTC. It codes for CASSHFFKDSSYEQYF. This sequence joins TRBV7-6 and TRBJ2-7, with D possibly being TRBD1 (6 bases). The germline V gene encodes CDR1 SGHVS and CDR2 FNYEAQ. V was trimmed by 5 bases and J by 0 bases, leaving 17 bases between them. The CDR3 is 16 residues long. The full variable domain, rest sourced from reference TRBV7-6 and TRBJ2-7, is GAGVSQSPRYKVTKRGQDVALRCDPISGHVSLYWYRQALGQGPEFLTYFNYEAQQDKSGLPNDRFSAERPEGSISTLTIQRTEQRDSAMYRCASSHFFKDSSYEQYFGPGTRLTVT.

The CDR3: CASSLESSGRVNEQYF. The CDR3 DNA reads TGTGCCAGCAGCTTAGAGTCTAGCGGGAGAGTAAACGAGCAGTACTTC. J is TRBJ2-7 and V is TRBV11-1, with TRBD2 matching over 10 bases. Germline V gene data show CDR1 as SGHAT and CDR2 as FQDESV (reference sequence). After removal of 1 base from V and 5 bases from J, the junction contained 8 bases not matched to a gene. The CDR3 contains 16 residues.

The rearrangement links TRBV11-2 to TRBJ2-7, with a possible D match to TRBD1 (5 bases). This CDR3 is built from 14 residues. Germline V lookup: CDR1 SGHAT, CDR2 FQNNGV. With 7 bases removed from V and 1 base from J, the gap between germline ends came to 14 bases. The CDR3 nucleotides are TGTGCCAGCACAAATCGTCGACAGTCCTACGAGCAGTACTTC. As protein: CASTNRRQSYEQYF. Supplemented by reference TRBV11-2 and TRBJ2-7, the full variable domain reads EAGVAQSPRYKIIEKRQSVAFWCNPISGHATLYWYQQILGQGPKLLIQFQNNGVVDDSQLPKDRFSAERLKGVDSTLKIQPAKLEDSAVYLCASTNRRQSYEQYFGPGTRLTVT.

The gene calls are TRBV24-1 and TRBJ2-3; a weak D match, TRBD1 (6 bases). With 0 bases removed from V and 0 bases from J, the gap between germline ends came to 9 bases. The CDR3 is 16 residues long. Germline V CDR1 and CDR2: KGHDR, SFDVKD. In DNA, the CDR3 is TGTGCCACCAGTGATTTGTCGGGACATAGCACAGATACGCAGTATTTT. Translated: CATSDLSGHSTDTQYF.

V usage is TRBV28 and J usage is TRBJ2-7, with 9 bases identical to TRBD1. CDR1 and CDR2 from the germline V gene are MDHEN and SYDVKM. Unmatched junction bases numbered 9, after V lost 4 bases and J lost 5 bases. The CDR3 sequence is 15 residues long. Written as DNA, the CDR3 is TGTGCCAGCAGTTCCAGGAGGGACAGGGCACACGAGCAGTACTTC. Amino acid sequence: CASSSRRDRAHEQYF.

The rearrangement links TRBV4-2 to TRBJ1-1; D unresolved. The V gene lost 0 bases and the J gene lost 11 bases, with 13 bases spanning the gap. CDR1 LGHNA and CDR2 YNFKEQ come from the germline V gene. The CDR3 runs to 13 residues. The CDR3 loop is CASSQDSGVEAFF. The CDR3 DNA is TGTGCCAGCAGCCAAGATAGCGGGGTTGAGGCTTTCTTT.

This clone has a handful of counts. The chain uses TRBV3-1 (or the pseudogene TRBV3-2) and TRBJ1-1; 9 bases are a match to TRBD1. Germline loops: CDR1 LGHDT, CDR2 YNNKEL (reference sequence). This CDR3 contains 14 residues. After removal of 2 bases from V and 4 bases from J, the junction contained 2 bases not matched to a gene. The CDR3 loop is CASSQTTGGTEAFF. Written as DNA, the CDR3 is TGTGCCAGCAGCCAAACGACAGGGGGCACTGAAGCTTTCTTT.

The chain recombines TRBV13 with TRBJ2-1; 11 bases are a match to TRBD1. The germline V gene encodes CDR1 PRHDT and CDR2 FYEKMQ (reference sequence). V was pared by 5 bases and J by 3 bases, with 9 bases of the junction left unmatched. This CDR3 is 17 amino acids long. The chain's CDR3 is CASSLYGQGAYYNEQFF. DNA of the CDR3: TGTGCCAGCAGCCTCTACGGACAGGGGGCGTACTACAATGAGCAGTTCTTC.

The rearrangement uses TRBV10-3 and TRBJ2-5, with 10 bases matching TRBD2. The CDR3 has 15 residues. With V trimmed by 10 bases and J by 5 bases, 13 bases remained unmatched. Germline V gene data show CDR1 as ENHRY and CDR2 as SYGVKD. The DNA for the CDR3 is TGTGCCACCTCAGGACTAGCGGCTTTAGGGGAGACCCAGTACTTC. Translation: CATSGLAALGETQYF.

The chain joins TRBV7-7 to TRBJ2-3, with D tentatively TRBD2 (7 bases). Germline assignment: CDR1 SSHAT and CDR2 FNYEAQ (reference sequence). Deletions cut 5 bases from V and 6 bases from J, with 18 bases between. CDR3 length: 15 residues. CDR3: CASSGGASSSDTQYF. CDR3 in DNA: TGTGCCAGCAGCGGGGGGGCCAGTTCGTCGGATACGCAGTATTTT.